This T cell receptor beta chain was recorded in a study of cytomegalovirus exposure and HLA in healthy donors (dated by TCRdb to 2017 to 2019). In terms of the full investigation: An earlier analysis of roughly 570 of the donors reported approximately 300 Gb of sequence data and 117 million unique TCR beta sequences obtained from around 170 million T cells. Among 300 to 500 genotyped donors of the cohort, an average of around 250,000 unique TCR beta nucleotide sequences was sequenced per donor, of which about 19% were non-productive. A later analysis re-examined previously published TCR beta repertoires from hundreds of donors and added high-resolution HLA genotyping to investigate patterns of TCR occurrence. Genome-wide SNP genotypes for about 65% of the 666 donors were used in a later genetic analysis, which treated that subset as a discovery cohort. Besides the first cohort of under 700 subjects, a separate validation cohort made up of around 120 different subjects was used. In the later analysis, no new phenotypic data were used to find candidate immune exposures; instead, reliance was placed on TCR beta sequences and their occurrence across donors. Of the 300 to 500 genotyped donors, over 80% were placed in the genetic ancestry cluster associated with self-reported Caucasian donors. An early release covering roughly 600 HLA-typed donors comprised about 310 gigabases of sequencing data and around 85 million unique TCR sequences. Four to six DR-DQ haplotypes were handled as single units for association and clustering because linkage in the cohort was strong. Donor age, sex, ethnicity and CMV serostatus were compiled together with the repertoire data. HLA typing covered class I and class II loci at four-digit resolution. The T cell repertoires of under 700 subjects were profiled by immunosequencing and related to cytomegalovirus serostatus. All discovery cohort repertoires had been generated on a single sequencing platform. An earlier analysis of around 580 of the donors used high-throughput TCR beta sequencing to judge whether each TCR beta V gene segment behaved as functional or pseudogenic. To predict cytomegalovirus infection status, the study brought together high-throughput TCR immunosequencing, statistical association of individual TCRs with disease status, and machine learning. The study was designed to test whether signatures of past pathogen exposure could be identified by cataloging public T cell receptors. The number of typed donors differed by locus: 629-630 for A, B, C, DRB1 and DQB1; some 500 for DQA1; 606 for DPA1; and about 450 for DPB1.

A word on this clone: What antigen it recognizes has not been identified. No base qualities exist here, and no much larger clone lies one base off it.

Libraries were built with the immunoSEQ multiplex PCR assay. For the multiplex PCR, a mixture combining 60 forward primers for TCR Vbeta segments and 13 reverse primers for TCR Jbeta segments was used. Amplification of the CDR3 region of rearranged TCR beta genes was performed with a multiplex PCR assay on genomic DNA. Amplified TCR beta libraries were sequenced as 87-base-pair reads on the Illumina HiSeq System. In the original analysis: A later analysis tallied around 87 million unique TCR beta chains across the 610 or so repertoires, and about 12 million of those chains were shared by two or more donors. A nearest-neighbor algorithm error-corrected the raw reads and collapsed the reads into unique sequences, merging closely related sequences to remove PCR and sequencing errors. Alignment of CDR3 sequences to IMGT reference sequences was used to assign V, D and J gene segments. For a sequence to be retained, a match of at least six nucleotides to both a V gene segment and a J gene segment was required. A rearrangement counted as productive if the CDR3 had no stop codons and remained in frame with V and J, and every other rearrangement counted as non-productive. Following IMGT convention, CDR3 was defined as the stretch from the second conserved V-encoded cysteine up to the conserved J-encoded phenylalanine. The earlier analysis of approximately 590 of the donors excluded any sequence lacking an unambiguous match to a single V gene segment. In an earlier analysis of 587 of the donors, V segments were called functional above 56.7% productive rearrangements and were called segregating when the between-donor standard deviation exceeded 5%. A statistical classification framework was developed to diagnose cytomegalovirus status using the catalog of TCR beta chain sequences. In a later analysis, V and J genes were assigned by comparing TCR nucleotide sequences against IMGT/GENE-DB human TR gene sequences. Using the TCRdist pipeline, a later analysis assigned CDR3 sequences along with most-parsimonious VDJ recombination scenarios. In a later analysis, each TCR beta chain was defined by its CDR3 amino acid sequence together with its V-gene family, and reads lacking a unique V-gene family were excluded. In a later analysis, around 600 highly shared, low-generation-probability nucleotide sequences were removed to address suspected cross-contamination and a sequencing artifact. A later analysis calculated a clonal expansion index for each public chain from normalized within-repertoire ranks of inferred template counts. In a later analysis, generation probabilities were computed using a VDJ recombination model fitted to out-of-frame rearrangements, and the results were checked against IGoR. A later analysis scored TCR-TCR, TCR-HLA and TCR-CMV co-occurrence with hypergeometric tests, applying a repertoire-size bias correction to TCR pairs. A later analysis estimated false discovery rates by permuting HLA or CMV assignments 20 times. In a later analysis, co-occurring TCRs were grouped using DBSCAN, with TCRdist sequence similarity added in when clustering inside HLA-allele-positive subsets. Repertoires with fewer than 30,000 or more than 120,000 public chains, plus five repertoires with anomalous nucleotide sharing, were excluded from co-occurrence clustering. Held by TCRdb, this immuneACCESS table contains in-frame sequences only and omits some clones. Under half of the omission traces to an unresolved V gene where checked; the cause of the rest is unknown. D and trimming come from the DNA, and the V and J calls and clone size come from that table. Across this sample there are 150,000 to 200,000 clones, with over 75% seen only once. The ten most abundant clones make up about 0.5% of the sample.

The investigation overall reported the following: This cohort had only TCR beta chains sequenced, and the lack of alpha or paired-chain data limited which features could be detected. In both the original and validation cohorts, the classifier was reported to diagnose cytomegalovirus status with high specificity and sensitivity. Broadly in line with IMGT annotations, most TCR beta V segments showed up in productive rearrangements about 87% or about 30% of the time in an earlier analysis of 587 of the donors. While some public TCRs were present in many individuals, most TCR sequences turned up only very rarely across donors. Because counts were too low, approximately 15 rarely observed V segments, including chromosome 9 orphons, were excluded from the earlier analysis of around 590 of the donors. In a later analysis, HLA-associated TCR beta chains were found to be more clonally expanded and to have lower generation probabilities than equally common non-associated chains. A few of the identified cytomegalovirus-associated TCR beta chains were confirmed in vitro to be specific for cytomegalovirus antigens. In a later genetic analysis, fewer N-insertions in productive TCRs were reported among donors in an Asian-associated ancestry cluster than the approximately 710-donor mean. The authors suggested that the approach could potentially be extended to other disease states and immunological phenotypes. In a later genetic analysis, a missense DCLRE1C variant was associated with V-gene and J-gene trimming of TCR beta chains, and the association was replicated in an independent cohort. Several of the top co-occurrence clusters appeared to be linked to parvovirus B19, influenza, CMV and Epstein-Barr virus, according to a later analysis. Because the 87-base-pair reads could not distinguish some IMGT-functional V segments, including TRBV6-2 and TRBV6-3, those segments were excluded. In the study, about 150 TCR beta chains were listed as associated with cytomegalovirus. A further reported finding was that TCR beta sequences accurately predicted the HLA-A and HLA-B alleles for most subjects in the first cohort. The sequencing pipeline was judged likely to have produced a cluster of highly shared sequence variants as a technical artifact. Correlated functional status among segregating V segments might reflect linkage disequilibrium, but an unknown experimental factor could not be ruled out. A later analysis associated 15,000 to 20,000 TCR beta sequences with specific HLA alleles at a false discovery rate of 0.05. CMV serostatus was the only immune exposure information available for the cohort. In a later analysis, most CMV-associated TCR beta chains were found to appear HLA-restricted, with HLA associations seemingly driven largely by CMV exposure. A later analysis found that TCR association rates varied across HLA loci, with DRB1 alleles showing the most associated TCRs and HLA-C alleles the fewest. Presence/absence analyses assumed roughly uniform sequencing depth across donors, an assumption that may not hold. Assigning TCR associations to individual alleles was difficult when HLA alleles, especially DR and DQ, strongly co-occurred. Because HLA typing was missing for some donors at each locus, association tests included only the typed subset.

CDR1 and CDR2 were assigned from the germline V gene as SGHRS and YFSETQ. The CDR3 runs 19 residues from the cysteine to the phenylalanine. Here the CDR3 DNA is all that survives: 57 bases in frame from base 1. Deletion took 0 bases off V and 6 bases off J, with a span of 22 bases between the germline ends. The cohort was made up of 666 healthy bone marrow donors. At the time of sampling, every cohort member was nominally healthy, though immune exposures that went unrecorded were likely present. The donor tested CMV seronegative and was one of the 352 seronegative cohort members. A peripheral blood sample was provided by each donor, and peripheral blood mononuclear cells were used for TCR beta sequencing. The Qiagen DNeasy Blood Extraction Kit was used to extract genomic DNA from the blood cell samples.

The chain employs TRBV5-1 and TRBJ2-6, with a weak D call of TRBD1 (6 bases match). This receptor was identified in a woman aged 45-65 years in good health and CMV-seronegative. What was sequenced was PBMCs. CDR3 protein: CASSLGASYPGASANVLTF. The DNA sequence is TGCGCCAGCAGCTTGGGCGCTTCGTATCCAGGGGCCTCGGCCAACGTCCTGACTTTC.